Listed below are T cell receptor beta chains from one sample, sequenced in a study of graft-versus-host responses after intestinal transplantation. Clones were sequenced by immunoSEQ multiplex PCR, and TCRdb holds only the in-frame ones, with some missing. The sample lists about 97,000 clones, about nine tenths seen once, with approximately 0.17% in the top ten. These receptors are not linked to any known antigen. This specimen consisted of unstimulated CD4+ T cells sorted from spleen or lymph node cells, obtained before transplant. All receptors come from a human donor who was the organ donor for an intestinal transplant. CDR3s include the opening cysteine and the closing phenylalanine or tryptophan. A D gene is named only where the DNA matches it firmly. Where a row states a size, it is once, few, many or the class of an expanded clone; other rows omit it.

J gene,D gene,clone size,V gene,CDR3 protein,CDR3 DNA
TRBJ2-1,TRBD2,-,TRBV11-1,CASSQGLAGGNEQFF,TGTGCCAGCAGCCAAGGACTAGCGGGGGGGAATGAGCAGTTCTTC
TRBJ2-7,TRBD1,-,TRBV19,CASSIGPGGKYEQYF,TGTGCCAGTAGTATTGGTCCAGGGGGTAAATACGAGCAGTACTTC
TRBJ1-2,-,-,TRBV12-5,CASGLDRENYGYTF,TGTGCTAGTGGTTTGGACAGGGAGAACTATGGCTACACCTTC
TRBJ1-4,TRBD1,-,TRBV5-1,CASSSDRDRDEKLFF,TGCGCCAGCAGCTCGGACCGGGACAGGGATGAAAAACTGTTTTTT
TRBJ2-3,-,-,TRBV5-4,CASSLDPGPSTDTQYF,TGTGCCAGCAGCTTGGACCCTGGCCCTAGCACAGATACGCAGTATTTT
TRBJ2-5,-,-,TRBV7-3,CASSPGSKSQETQYF,TGTGCCAGCAGCCCCGGGAGTAAGTCCCAAGAGACCCAGTACTTC
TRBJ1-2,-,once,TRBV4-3,CASSQEGGASDGYTF,TGCGCCAGCAGCCAAGAGGGAGGCGCCAGTGATGGCTACACCTTC
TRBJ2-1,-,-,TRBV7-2,CASSPPGLTNEQFF,TGTGCCAGCAGCCCGCCTGGTCTCACTAATGAGCAGTTCTTC
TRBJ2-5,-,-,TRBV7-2,CASSSEYRETQYF,TGTGCCAGCAGCTCAGAATACAGGGAGACCCAGTACTTC
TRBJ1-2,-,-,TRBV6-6,CASSYSSEYYGYTF,TGTGCCAGCAGTTACTCTTCCGAGTACTATGGCTACACCTTC
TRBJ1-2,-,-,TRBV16,CASSQSRRDYGYTF,TGTGCCAGCAGCCAATCCCGCAGGGACTATGGCTACACCTTC
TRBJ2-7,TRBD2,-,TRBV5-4,CASSSASGGYEQYF,TGTGCCAGCAGCTCCGCTAGCGGGGGCTACGAGCAGTACTTC
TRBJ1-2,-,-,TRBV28,CASSLSDRNYGYTF,TGTGCCAGCAGTTTATCCGACAGGAACTATGGCTACACCTTC
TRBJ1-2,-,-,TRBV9,CASRADRRYGYTF,TGTGCCAGCAGGGCGGATCGGAGGTATGGCTACACCTTC
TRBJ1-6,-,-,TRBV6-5,CASSYSMRGSNSPLHF,TGTGCCAGCAGTTACTCGATGAGGGGGAGCAATTCACCCCTCCACTTT
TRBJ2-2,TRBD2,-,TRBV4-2,CASSHASGVVTGELFF,TGTGCCAGCAGCCACGCTAGCGGGGTAGTAACCGGGGAGCTGTTTTTT
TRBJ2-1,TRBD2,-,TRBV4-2,CASSPTRGGPQGEQFF,TGTGCCAGCAGCCCCACTCGCGGGGGACCTCAAGGGGAGCAGTTCTTC
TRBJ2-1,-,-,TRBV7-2,CASSLVQNAYNEQFF,TGTGCCAGCAGCTTAGTTCAGAATGCCTACAATGAGCAGTTCTTC
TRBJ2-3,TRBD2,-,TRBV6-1,CASSPGTRHTDTQYF,TGTGCCAGCAGTCCCGGGACTAGACACACAGATACGCAGTATTTT
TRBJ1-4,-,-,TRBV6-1,CASSEKSGYSLNEKLFF,TGTGCCAGCAGTGAAAAGTCGGGGTACAGCCTTAATGAAAAACTGTTTTTT
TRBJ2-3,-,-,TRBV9,CASSDTSITDTQYF,TGTGCCAGCAGCGACACTAGCATAACAGATACGCAGTATTTT
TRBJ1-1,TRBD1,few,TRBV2,CARKQGFTEAFF,TGTGCCAGAAAACAGGGGTTTACTGAAGCTTTCTTT
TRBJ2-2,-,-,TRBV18,CASSPTGMGTGELFF,TGTGCCAGCTCACCAACAGGGATGGGGACCGGGGAGCTGTTTTTT
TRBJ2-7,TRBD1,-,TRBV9,CASSVAGTGSDEQYF,TGTGCCAGCAGCGTAGCTGGGACAGGATCCGACGAGCAGTACTTC
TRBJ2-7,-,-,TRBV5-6,CASSPRMNEQYF,TGTGCCAGCAGCCCGCGCATGAACGAGCAGTACTTC
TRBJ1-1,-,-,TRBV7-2,CASSRHREPTEAFF,TGTGCCAGCAGCAGACACAGGGAACCGACTGAAGCTTTCTTT
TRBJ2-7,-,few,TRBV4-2,CASSPIGLTYEQYF,TGTGCCAGCAGCCCGATTGGCCTCACCTACGAGCAGTACTTC
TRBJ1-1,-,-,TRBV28,CASSLSRIRSTEAFF,TGTGCCAGCAGTTTATCGAGGATACGGAGCACTGAAGCTTTCTTT
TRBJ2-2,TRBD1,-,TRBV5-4,CASSSTGQGAHGELFF,TGTGCCAGCAGCTCCACCGGACAGGGGGCGCATGGGGAGCTGTTTTTT
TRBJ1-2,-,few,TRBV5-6,CASSLPDNYGYTF,TGTGCCAGCAGCTTGCCAGATAACTATGGCTACACCTTC
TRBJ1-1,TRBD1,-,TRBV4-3,CASSRGQASTEAFF,TGCGCCAGCAGCCGGGGACAGGCTTCCACTGAAGCTTTCTTT
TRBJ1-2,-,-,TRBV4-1,CASSQDVGRSPNYGYTF,TGCGCCAGCAGCCAAGATGTAGGGAGGAGCCCTAACTATGGCTACACCTTC
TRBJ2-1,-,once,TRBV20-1,CSATRDKQFF,TGCAGTGCTACCCGGGACAAGCAGTTCTTC
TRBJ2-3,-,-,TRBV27,CASSSPIRADTQYF,TGTGCCAGCAGTTCACCGATCCGGGCAGATACGCAGTATTTT
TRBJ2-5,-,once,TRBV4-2,CASSQVGGGSYQETQYF,TGTGCCAGCAGCCAAGTTGGGGGGGGCTCGTACCAAGAGACCCAGTACTTC
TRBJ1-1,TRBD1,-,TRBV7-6,CASSSRDRATEAFF,TGTGCCAGCAGCTCCCGGGACAGGGCCACTGAAGCTTTCTTT
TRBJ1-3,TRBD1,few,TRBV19,CASSTLGTGSGNTIYF,TGTGCCAGTAGTACCCTCGGGACAGGCTCTGGAAACACCATATATTTT
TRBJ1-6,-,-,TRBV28,CASSLWAKYNSPLHF,TGTGCCAGCAGTTTATGGGCAAAATATAATTCACCCCTCCACTTT
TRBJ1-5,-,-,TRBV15,CATMMDYYSNQPQHF,TGTGCCACCATGATGGATTACTATAGCAATCAGCCCCAGCATTTT
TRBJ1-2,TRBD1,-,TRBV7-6,CASSPRAGQGDGYTF,TGTGCCAGCAGTCCGCGAGCGGGACAGGGGGATGGCTACACCTTC
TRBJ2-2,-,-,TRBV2,CASSVSDRKTGELFF,TGTGCCAGCAGTGTATCTGACAGAAAGACCGGGGAGCTGTTTTTT
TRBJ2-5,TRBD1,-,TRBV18,CASSLIAQMKQGRLKGQETQYF,TGTGCCAGCTCACTTATAGCGCAGATGAAACAGGGGCGGCTGAAGGGCCAAGAGACCCAGTACTTC
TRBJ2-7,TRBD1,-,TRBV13,CASSWRTGPSYEQYF,TGTGCCAGCAGCTGGCGGACAGGTCCCTCCTACGAGCAGTACTTC
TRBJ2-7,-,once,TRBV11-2,CASSLNRDSPYEQYF,TGTGCCAGCAGCTTAAACCGGGACTCCCCCTACGAGCAGTACTTC
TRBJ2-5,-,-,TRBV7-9,CASSLGRGRQETQYF,TGTGCCAGCAGCTTGGGCAGGGGCCGGCAAGAGACCCAGTACTTC
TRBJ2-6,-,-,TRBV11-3,CASSSNSGANVLTF,TGTGCCAGCAGCTCAAACTCTGGGGCCAACGTCCTGACTTTC